The source of this TCR beta chain is a study of beta chain features in type 1 diabetes. Study-level background: Across the samples, approximately 110,000,000 sorted cells were examined in total. Study-wide findings and caveats: Across all four CD4+ subsets, people with type 1 diabetes showed modestly shorter TCRB CDR3s. A PCR bias possibly favoring shorter templates would apply equally to patients and controls.

Investigators reverse transcribed all isolated RNA, so they sequenced expressed TCRB transcripts. The data were produced by immunoSEQ multiplex PCR, yet TCRdb's version contains in-frame clones alone and is incomplete. The sample consists of about 40,000 clones, roughly 49% of them appearing once. Only a few counts were recorded for this clone. Its target is unknown. The CDR3 loop spans 16 amino acids. V was pared by 2 bases and J by 1 base, with 13 bases between. Germline CDR1 MNHEY, CDR2 SVGAGI. The clonotype comes from a woman aged 18-29 years in good health. J is TRBJ2-3 and V is TRBV6-5; a weak D match, TRBD1 (5 bases). Sample: central memory CD4+ T cells from blood. The CDR3 protein is CASSYSSGKGTDTQYF. The CDR3 bases are TGTGCCAGCAGTTACAGTTCAGGGAAGGGCACAGATACGCAGTATTTT.